Described below is a single TCR beta chain sequence and its context. The table lists this clonotype with many counts. Its antigen remains undetermined. Base quality data are lacking; no much larger clone is found one base away. TRIzol reagent was used to extract blood RNA from unsorted whole blood, while the DNeasy Blood & Tissue kit provided the germline DNA. At the time of sampling, the patients were treatment-naive and had chronic HBV infection. Before surgery, approximately 3.6 milliliters of peripheral blood were drawn into K2EDTA tubes. This sample is drawn from a study of tumor-infiltrating lymphocytes in primary liver carcinoma (dated by TCRdb to about 2017). With respect to the entire study: Five patients with histopathologically diagnosed primary liver carcinoma underwent surgical resection in China between 2015 and early 2016. Hepatocellular carcinoma (four) or combined HCC and intrahepatic cholangiocarcinoma (one) was present in the five patients, who were three men and two women aged 30 to 69 years. The five patients had tumors of stage T1-T3 N0M0, with maximum diameters ranging from about 4 to 11 cm. Samples yielded roughly 3.65 to 7.5 million productive TCRbeta reads; read depth did not differ significantly between tissue types. For each liver tumor, the study sampled five regions along with adjacent normal tissue and blood, and applied TCRbeta repertoire sequencing, expression microarrays and whole-exome sequencing. A total of some 35 specimens from 5 patients went through TCRbeta repertoire sequencing, namely 25 tumor regions, 5 adjacent noncancerous liver tissues and 5 peripheral blood samples. Repertoires from technical replicates were highly reproducible, with mean shared-clone rates approximately 0.88 and correlation coefficients above 0.98.

The germline V gene encodes CDR1 SGHDN and CDR2 FVKESK. The CDR3 runs 13 amino acids, cysteine and phenylalanine included. The only DNA kept is the CDR3, 39 bases in frame from the first base. V and J lose 4 bases and 0 bases, and a span of 6 bases separates them. Here is what the overall study found, with its caveats: Pairs of tumor regions showed greater repertoire overlap (mean roughly 35%) than tumor-adjacent pairs (about 17%) or tumor-blood pairs (about 14%), which is consistent with antigen-driven expansion. Only the TCR beta chain was sequenced, which likely underestimates true repertoire diversity because unpaired alpha chains were not captured. Since the samples were bulk and unsorted, there was no way to compare CD4+ and CD8+ T cell repertoires. A significantly larger repertoire fraction was made up by the top 250 clones in tumors than in blood (p = 0.039). With just a few patients in the study, the authors point out that the findings should be validated in a larger study.

A constant-region primer and ProtoScript II reverse transcriptase were used to reverse-transcribe TCRbeta-specific cDNA from roughly 0.5 ug total RNA. The TCRbeta libraries were prepared through three rounds of nested multiplex PCR following a slightly modified ARM-PCR procedure. Each of the first two PCR rounds ran for nine to ten cycles and used multiplex TRBV1-TRBV30 forward primers together with a Cbeta reverse primer. Sample barcodes and Illumina adapters were added in a final 25-cycle PCR using Deep VentR polymerase. Before sequencing, amplicons of 200-500 bp were purified from gel using a QIAquick gel extraction kit. An Illumina HiSeq 2500 was used to sequence the TCRbeta amplicons with 250-bp paired-end reads. From the authors' description of their analysis: To recover full CDR3 sequences, reads were quality-trimmed using Trimmomatic v0.33 and paired reads were then merged using FLASH v1.2.11. MiGEC v1.2.1b assigned V, D and J germline segments to the rearranged TCRbeta sequences. Clonotype statistics and Shannon-Wiener diversity indices were calculated with VDJtools v1.0.0. To cut down on sampling bias, every analysis after diversity analysis relied on just the 250 most abundant clonotypes from each sample. TCRdb reprocessed the public reads (quality trimming at Q25 with fastp, clone calling with MiXCR) and kept in-frame beta chains. When rows share a CDR3 protein, they turn into one entry using the most common DNA and genes. These V and J calls are TCRdb output, not the study's own analysis. Recorded for this sample are 190,000 or so distinct CDR3 sequences; 65% of them occurred a single time. Under 7.5% of the sample belongs to the ten largest clones.

The sequencing input was peripheral blood. The receptor was isolated from a woman in her sixties or seventies with primary liver carcinoma and hepatitis B virus infection. This receptor chain uses TRBV14 and TRBJ2-5; matching of 5 bases hints at TRBD1 as the D gene. CDR3 region: CASSRQYQETQYF. The DNA sequence follows: TGTGCCAGCAGCCGACAGTACCAAGAGACCCAGTACTTC.